Sequencing of this T cell receptor beta chain was carried out in a study of Graves' ophthalmopathy and Graves' hyperthyroidism. Amplification from RNA transcripts yielded the TCR beta CDR3 regions. RT-PCR was first run with HTBI primers, then multiplex PCR in a second round. MiXCR, run by TCRdb on the multiplex PCR reads, gives a single entry per CDR3 protein. The repertoire holds over a million distinct CDR3 sequences, with approximately 35% as singletons. This CDR3 comprises 15 residues. Germline lookup yields CDR1 SGHAT and CDR2 FQNNGV. V shed 5 bases and J 6 bases; nucleotides not matched to a gene: 8.

The sequenced sample consisted of peripheral blood or thyroid tissue (not recorded which). The V and J genes are TRBV11-2 and TRBJ2-2; 8 bases align to TRBD2. The clonotype originates from an adult man with Graves' hyperthyroidism. CDR3 in DNA: TGTGCCAGCAGCCCCACGTCAGCGGGGGCCGGGGAGCTGTTTTTT. It is translated as CASSPTSAGAGELFF.